The text below deals with one T cell receptor (beta chain). This clonotype was seen at least ten times. Its binding antigen is unknown. Per-base quality was not reported, and no clone a single base away is much larger than it. TCR beta CDR3 regions were amplified from RNA transcripts. The TCR CDR3 was subjected to a first round of RT-PCR using the HTBI primer set and the Qiagen OneStep RT-PCR kit. Libraries were constructed in a second round of multiplex PCR, after which size selection and purification were carried out. Libraries were sequenced paired-end with 100 bp reads on an Illumina HiSeq2000. The study's own analysis went as follows. Raw data were processed with SOAPnuke, discarding reads with adapters, uncalled bases, mean Phred below 15, or no exact constant-primer or identifier match. High-quality paired reads were merged with COPE v1.2.5, and unique nucleotide sequences were defined as clonotypes. MiTCR v1.1 was used to align the clonotypes against IMGT TRBV, TRBD and TRBJ reference segments. Analysis was restricted to V-J combinations with a frequency above 0.0001, which covered just over 98% of repertoires. A TCS score was defined as the ratio between F50 (clonal expansion) and ExV (chaos), using BLOSUM62-based TCRdist between CDR3 peptides within each V-J. Welch's t-statistics and random forest reduced roughly 540 V-J features to 13, which were used in a naive Bayes classifier (R e1071). TCRdb trimmed the raw reads at Q25, called clones with MiXCR and kept productive beta chains. Rows merge per CDR3 protein into single entries with the most common DNA and genes. TCRdb, not the original authors, processed these V and J calls. This sample holds under 450,000 distinct CDR3 sequences; about a sixth were observed only once. 13% to 15% of the sample goes to the ten largest clones.

The entry originates in a study of T cells in Graves' hyperthyroidism and ophthalmopathy (dated by TCRdb to the late 2010s). In terms of the full investigation: Peripheral blood was collected at initial diagnosis, before any treatment. TCR V-J signatures able to tell the groups apart were searched for in a discovery cohort of about a hundred patients, of whom fewer than 45 had Graves' ophthalmopathy and 55 to 65 had stable Graves' hyperthyroidism. An independent validation cohort of under 20 hyperthyroidism patients and over 15 patients who later progressed to ophthalmopathy tested prospective prediction of ophthalmopathy. The 95 to 100 discovery patients were randomly divided into training and test sets at a 7:3 ratio. Thyroid tissue and blood T-cell repertoires from more than 5 Graves' hyperthyroidism patients were also compared in the study. After sampling, hyperthyroidism patients received methimazole starting at 30 mg daily, and ophthalmopathy patients received high-dose intravenous methylprednisolone. According to the paper, TCR Vbeta CDR3 sequencing was carried out on 135 peripheral blood samples, which came from approximately 43 ophthalmopathy, around 75 hyperthyroidism and approximately 17 progressor patients.

CDR1 and CDR2 (DFQATT, SNEGSKA) derive from the germline V gene (reference sequence). The cysteine opens and the phenylalanine closes a CDR3 of 13 amino acids. Just CDR3 DNA is preserved here, 39 bases in frame from base 1. V was cut back by 3 bases and J by 7 bases, leaving a gap of 13 bases between them. Graves' hyperthyroidism was defined as stable when no progression to ophthalmopathy occurred over 18 months of follow-up. Hyperthyroidism patients were newly diagnosed, with disease duration under 2 months, and aged 18 to 65 years. Exclusion was applied to patients with uncontrolled infections, other autoimmune diseases, pregnancy or lactation. Diagnoses were based on clinical symptoms, serum thyroxine and TRAb, thyroid ultrasound and orbital computed tomography. PBMCs were separated from roughly 9.6 ml of fresh peripheral blood using Ficoll-Paque density gradient centrifugation. Total RNA was extracted using Trizol reagent, and RNA quality was assessed on an Agilent 2100 Bioanalyzer.

Study-wide conclusions, independent of this receptor: Sample size was not statistically predetermined, and blinding of investigators to group allocation was not performed. Most expanded thyroid clonotypes (frequency above 0.001) were also detected in blood, a finding suggesting that blood repertoires may reflect thyroid immune responses. Ophthalmopathy was separated from stable hyperthyroidism by a 13 V-J signature model, with over 85% sensitivity and about 81% specificity obtained in cross-validation and 80%/75% obtained in testing. In validation, the model predicted progression to ophthalmopathy a median of about 5.9 months before onset, with approximately 70% sensitivity and 72.22% specificity.

The sequencing sample was made of blood. The rearranged segments are TRBV20-1 and TRBJ2-1; the D segment cannot be called with confidence. The origin of this receptor is a woman between 18 and 30 years old with Graves' hyperthyroidism. CDR3 loop: CSARDSSWNEQFF. The sequence in DNA is TGCAGTGCTAGGGATTCCAGTTGGAATGAGCAGTTCTTC.